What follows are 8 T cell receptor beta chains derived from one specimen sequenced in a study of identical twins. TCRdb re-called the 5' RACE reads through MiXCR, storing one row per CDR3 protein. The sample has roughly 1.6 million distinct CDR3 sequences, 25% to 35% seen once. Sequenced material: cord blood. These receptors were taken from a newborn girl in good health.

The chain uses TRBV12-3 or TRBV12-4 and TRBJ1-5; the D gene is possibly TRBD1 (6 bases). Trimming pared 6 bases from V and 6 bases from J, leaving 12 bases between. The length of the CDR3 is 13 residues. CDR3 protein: CASRPGGGQPQHF. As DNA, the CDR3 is TGTGCCAGCAGGCCCGGAGGGGGTCAGCCCCAGCATTTT.

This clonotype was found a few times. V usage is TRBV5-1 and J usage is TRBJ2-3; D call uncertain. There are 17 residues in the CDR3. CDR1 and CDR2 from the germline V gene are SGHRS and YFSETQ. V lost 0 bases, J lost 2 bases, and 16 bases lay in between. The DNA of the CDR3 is TGCGCCAGCAGCTTGGGGTACCCCTCCTATGACACAGATACGCAGTATTTT. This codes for CASSLGYPSYDTDTQYF.

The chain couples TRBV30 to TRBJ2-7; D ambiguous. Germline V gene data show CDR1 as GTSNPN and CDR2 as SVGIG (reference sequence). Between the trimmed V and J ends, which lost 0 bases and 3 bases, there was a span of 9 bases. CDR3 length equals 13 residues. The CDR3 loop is CAWSVSRIYEQYF. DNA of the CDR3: TGTGCCTGGAGTGTTTCTAGGATCTACGAGCAGTACTTC.

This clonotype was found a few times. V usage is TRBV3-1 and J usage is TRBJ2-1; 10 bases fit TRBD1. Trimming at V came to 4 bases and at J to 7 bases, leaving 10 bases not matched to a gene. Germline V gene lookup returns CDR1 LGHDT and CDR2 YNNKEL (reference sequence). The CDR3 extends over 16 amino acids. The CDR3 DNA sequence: TGTGCCAGCAGCCGCCCGGGACAGGGGAGTGCAAATGAGCAGTTCTTC. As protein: CASSRPGQGSANEQFF.

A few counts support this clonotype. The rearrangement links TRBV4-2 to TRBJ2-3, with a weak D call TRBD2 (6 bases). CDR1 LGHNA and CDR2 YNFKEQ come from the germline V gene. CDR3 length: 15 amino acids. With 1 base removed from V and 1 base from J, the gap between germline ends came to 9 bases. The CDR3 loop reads CASSQASVGTDTQYF. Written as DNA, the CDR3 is TGTGCCAGCAGCCAAGCTAGCGTCGGCACAGATACGCAGTATTTT.

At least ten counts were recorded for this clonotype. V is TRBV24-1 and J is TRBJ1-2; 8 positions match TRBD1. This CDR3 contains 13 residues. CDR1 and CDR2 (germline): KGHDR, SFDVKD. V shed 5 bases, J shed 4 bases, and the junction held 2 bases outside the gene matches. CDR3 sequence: CATSAGGRYGYTF. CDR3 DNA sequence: TGTGCCACCAGTGCAGGGGGCCGCTATGGCTACACCTTC.

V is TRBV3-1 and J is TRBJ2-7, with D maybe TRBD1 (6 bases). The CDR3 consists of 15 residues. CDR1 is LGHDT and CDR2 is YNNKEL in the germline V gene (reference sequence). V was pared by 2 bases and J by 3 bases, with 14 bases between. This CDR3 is CASSQSPSGDYEQYF. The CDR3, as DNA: TGTGCCAGCAGCCAAAGTCCCTCAGGGGACTACGAGCAGTACTTC.

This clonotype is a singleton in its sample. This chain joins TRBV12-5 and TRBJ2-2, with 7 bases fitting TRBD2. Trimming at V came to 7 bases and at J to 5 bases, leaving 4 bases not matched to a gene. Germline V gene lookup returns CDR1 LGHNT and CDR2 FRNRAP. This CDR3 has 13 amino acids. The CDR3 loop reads CASATSETGELFF. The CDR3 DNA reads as TGTGCTAGTGCCACTAGCGAAACCGGGGAGCTGTTTTTT.